This T cell receptor (beta chain) was sequenced during a study of blood T cell repertoires in COVID-19. Study information: Researchers got acute and convalescent COVID-19 samples from the United States, Italy and Spain. The cDNA or gDNA used as material had been derived from T cells, B-cell-depleted T cells, or PBMCs.

This CDR3 region has 13 residues. Germline assignment: CDR1 SGHTA and CDR2 FQGTGA. V lost 7 bases, J lost 6 bases, and 5 bases stayed unmatched. Original processing methods: Using reference gene primer amplification, nucleated cell counts were estimated. Measured with immunoSEQ multiplex PCR; TCRdb has only the in-frame clones, and not every one. V and J calls and clone size are as listed in that table; D and trimming were resolved from the DNA. The table records 140,000 to 150,000 clones, 87% of them present only once. Participants reported their clinical history, and cohort assignment relied on those reports.

Input material: PBMCs or T cells enriched from blood (not recorded which). This clonotype was sampled from a man aged 55 to 70 who had recovered from COVID-19. This rearrangement joins TRBV7-3 to TRBJ1-1, with 10 bases identical to TRBD1. CDR3 nucleotide sequence: TGTGCCAGCAAGGTGACAGGGGGCTCTGAAGCTTTCTTT. Translation gives CASKVTGGSEAFF.